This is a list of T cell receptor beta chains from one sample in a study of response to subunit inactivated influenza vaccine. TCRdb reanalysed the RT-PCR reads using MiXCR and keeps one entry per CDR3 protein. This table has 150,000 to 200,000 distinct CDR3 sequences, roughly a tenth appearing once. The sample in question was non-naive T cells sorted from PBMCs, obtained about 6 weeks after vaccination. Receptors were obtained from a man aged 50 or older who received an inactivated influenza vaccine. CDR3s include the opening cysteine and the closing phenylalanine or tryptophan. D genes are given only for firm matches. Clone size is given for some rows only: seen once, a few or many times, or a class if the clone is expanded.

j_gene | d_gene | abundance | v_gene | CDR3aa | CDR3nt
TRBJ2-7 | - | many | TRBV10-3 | CAIGSPGDNYEQYF | TGTGCCATCGGATCCCCAGGGGACAACTACGAGCAGTACTTC
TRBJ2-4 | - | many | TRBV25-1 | CASSEGSRVRKNIQYF | TGTGCCAGCAGTGAAGGGTCCAGGGTTCGGAAAAACATTCAGTACTTC
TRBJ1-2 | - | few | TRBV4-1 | CASSQEWGGGYTF | TGCGCCAGCAGCCAAGAGTGGGGAGGAGGCTACACCTTC
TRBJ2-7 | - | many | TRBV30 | CACNPTSGTGTYEQYF | TGTGCCTGCAACCCTACCAGCGGGACAGGTACCTACGAGCAGTACTTC
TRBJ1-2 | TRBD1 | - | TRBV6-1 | CASSKQGAEAGYTF | TGTGCCAGCAGTAAACAGGGGGCGGAAGCTGGCTACACCTTC
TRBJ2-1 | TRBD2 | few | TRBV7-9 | CASRRGARTGGNNEQFF | TGTGCCAGCAGGCGCGGGGCCCGTACGGGGGGAAACAATGAGCAGTTCTTC
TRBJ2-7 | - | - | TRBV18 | CASSPNPGREYEQYF | TGTGCCAGCTCACCAAATCCGGGACGGGAGTACGAGCAGTACTTC
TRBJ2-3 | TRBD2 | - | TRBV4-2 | CASSPGTSGASPTDTQYF | TGTGCCAGCAGCCCAGGGACTAGCGGGGCCTCCCCCACAGATACGCAGTATTTT
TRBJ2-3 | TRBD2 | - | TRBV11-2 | CASSLVVGGPINTQYF | TGTGCCAGCAGCTTAGTGGTGGGAGGGCCAATAAATACGCAGTATTTT
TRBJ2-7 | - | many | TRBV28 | CASSPPLEGLNYEQYF | TGTGCCAGCAGTCCACCCCTCGAAGGGCTCAACTACGAGCAGTACTTC
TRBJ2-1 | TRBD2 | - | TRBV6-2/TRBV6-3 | CASSYSMSLAGASSYNEQFF | TGTGCCAGCAGTTACTCGATGAGTCTAGCGGGAGCCAGCTCCTACAATGAGCAGTTCTTC
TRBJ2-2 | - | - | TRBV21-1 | CASSTGGAPGELFF | TGTGCCAGCAGTACAGGGGGCGCCCCCGGGGAGCTGTTTTTT
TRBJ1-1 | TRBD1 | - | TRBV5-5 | CASSLVSGTGSEAFF | TGTGCCAGCAGCTTGGTCTCCGGGACAGGTTCTGAAGCTTTCTTT
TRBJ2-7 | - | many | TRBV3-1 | CASSQGEGRIPYEQYF | TGTGCCAGCAGCCAAGGGGAAGGGAGGATTCCCTACGAGCAGTACTTC
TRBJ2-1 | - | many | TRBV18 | CASSQGTQNEQFF | TGTGCCAGCTCACAGGGGACACAAAATGAGCAGTTCTTC
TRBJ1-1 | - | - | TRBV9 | CASSLGQYYTEAFF | TGTGCCAGCAGCCTTGGACAATATTACACTGAAGCTTTCTTT
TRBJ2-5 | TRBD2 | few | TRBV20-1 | CSASPGGQETQYF | TGCAGTGCTAGCCCGGGGGGCCAAGAGACCCAGTACTTC
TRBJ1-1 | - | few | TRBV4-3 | CASSQSRGTEAFF | TGCGCCAGCAGCCAATCGAGGGGGACTGAAGCTTTCTTT
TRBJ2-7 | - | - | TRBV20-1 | CSARPRAPAGSYEQYF | TGCAGTGCTAGACCTCGGGCTCCCGCAGGCTCCTACGAGCAGTACTTC
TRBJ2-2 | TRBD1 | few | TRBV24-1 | CATSLRQGRAGELFF | TGTGCCACCAGCCTCAGACAGGGACGGGCCGGGGAGCTGTTTTTT
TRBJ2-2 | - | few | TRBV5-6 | CASSLALGSGELFF | TGTGCCAGCAGCTTGGCCTTGGGGAGCGGGGAGCTGTTTTTT
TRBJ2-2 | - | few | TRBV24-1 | CATSWGGATNTGELFF | TGTGCCACCTCCTGGGGGGGGGCTACGAACACCGGGGAGCTGTTTTTT
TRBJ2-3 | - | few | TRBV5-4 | CASSLDGVNKHTQYF | TGTGCCAGCAGCTTGGATGGGGTAAACAAGCATACGCAGTATTTT
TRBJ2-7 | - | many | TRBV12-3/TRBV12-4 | CASSPQVSYEQYF | TGTGCCAGCAGCCCACAGGTCTCCTACGAGCAGTACTTC
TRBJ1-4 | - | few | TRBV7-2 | CASSLIGGFGEKLFF | TGTGCCAGCAGCTTAATAGGAGGGTTTGGTGAAAAACTGTTTTTT
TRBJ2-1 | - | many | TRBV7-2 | CASSLISTVGSYNEQFF | TGTGCCAGCAGCTTAATTAGTACAGTGGGGTCCTACAATGAGCAGTTCTTC
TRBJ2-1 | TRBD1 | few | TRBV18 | CASSPIRGQEYNEQFF | TGTGCCAGCTCACCAATCCGGGGACAGGAGTACAATGAGCAGTTCTTC
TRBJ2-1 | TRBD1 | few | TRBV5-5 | CASSSHDRGRNEQFF | TGTGCCAGCAGTTCCCACGACAGGGGCCGCAATGAGCAGTTCTTC
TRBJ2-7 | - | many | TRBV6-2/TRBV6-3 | CASTSSYEQYF | TGTGCCAGCACAAGTAGCTACGAGCAGTACTTC
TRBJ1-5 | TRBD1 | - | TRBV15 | CATSRQGDHQPQHF | TGTGCCACCAGCAGACAGGGGGATCATCAGCCCCAGCATTTT
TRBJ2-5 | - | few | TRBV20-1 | CSAEVALETQYF | TGCAGTGCCGAAGTGGCGTTGGAGACCCAGTACTTC
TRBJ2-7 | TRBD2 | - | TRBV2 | CASSSPLAGHSYEQYF | TGTGCCAGCAGTAGTCCCTTAGCGGGACACTCCTACGAGCAGTACTTC
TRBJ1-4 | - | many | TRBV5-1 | CASSPTRRSGEKLFF | TGCGCCAGCAGCCCAACGAGGAGGAGCGGAGAAAAACTGTTTTTT
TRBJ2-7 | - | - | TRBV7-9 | CASSSDWRASSYEQYF | TGTGCCAGCAGCTCCGACTGGCGGGCGTCCTCCTACGAGCAGTACTTC
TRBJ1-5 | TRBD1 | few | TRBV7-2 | CASSRRQGEGNQPQHF | TGTGCCAGCAGCAGAAGACAGGGTGAGGGCAATCAGCCCCAGCATTTT
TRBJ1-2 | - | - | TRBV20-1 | CQRGSENGYTF | TGCCAGCGGGGCTCCGAAAATGGCTACACCTTC
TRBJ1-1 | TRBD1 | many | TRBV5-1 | CASSSQGTGGLNTEAFF | TGCGCCAGCAGCTCCCAAGGGACAGGGGGTTTGAACACTGAAGCTTTCTTT
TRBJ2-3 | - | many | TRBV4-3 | CASSQMAWLGTDTQYF | TGCGCCAGCAGCCAAATGGCCTGGCTAGGCACAGATACGCAGTATTTT
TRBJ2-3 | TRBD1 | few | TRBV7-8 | CASSFTPETGGYYDTQYF | TGTGCCAGCAGCTTTACCCCTGAGACAGGGGGCTATTACGATACGCAGTATTTT
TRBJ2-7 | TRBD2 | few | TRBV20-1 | CSARPELASLNYEQYF | TGCAGTGCTAGACCGGAACTAGCGTCCCTTAACTACGAGCAGTACTTC
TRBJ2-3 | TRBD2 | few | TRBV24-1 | CATSERGGTDTQYF | TGTGCCACCAGTGAACGGGGGGGGACAGATACGCAGTATTTT
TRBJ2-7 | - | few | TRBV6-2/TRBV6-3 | CASSYSTNSGPEQYF | TGTGCCAGCAGTTACTCAACGAACTCGGGGCCCGAGCAGTACTTC
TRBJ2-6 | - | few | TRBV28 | CASSFWQTAVSGANVLTF | TGTGCCAGCAGTTTTTGGCAGACTGCAGTCTCTGGGGCCAACGTCCTGACTTTC
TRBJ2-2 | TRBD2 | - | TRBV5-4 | CASSTRTSGISGELFF | TGTGCCAGCAGCACAAGGACTAGCGGGATTTCCGGGGAGCTGTTTTTT